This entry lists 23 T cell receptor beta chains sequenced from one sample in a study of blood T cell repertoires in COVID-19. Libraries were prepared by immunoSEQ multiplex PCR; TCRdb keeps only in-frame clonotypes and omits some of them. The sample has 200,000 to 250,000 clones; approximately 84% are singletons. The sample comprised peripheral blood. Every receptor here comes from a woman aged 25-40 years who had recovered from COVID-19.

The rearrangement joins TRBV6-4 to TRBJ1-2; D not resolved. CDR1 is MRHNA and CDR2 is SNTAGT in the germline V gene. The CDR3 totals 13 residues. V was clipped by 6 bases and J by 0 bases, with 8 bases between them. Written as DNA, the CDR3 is TGTGCCAGCAGGAGGTCGGCTAACTATGGCTACACCTTC. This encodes CASRRSANYGYTF.

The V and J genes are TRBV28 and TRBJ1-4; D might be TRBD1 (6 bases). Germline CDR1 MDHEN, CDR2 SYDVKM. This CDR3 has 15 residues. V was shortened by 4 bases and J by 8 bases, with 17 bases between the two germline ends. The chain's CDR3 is CASSCLGEGGEKLFF. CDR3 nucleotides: TGTGCCAGCAGTTGCTTGGGGGAGGGGGGAGAAAAACTGTTTTTT.

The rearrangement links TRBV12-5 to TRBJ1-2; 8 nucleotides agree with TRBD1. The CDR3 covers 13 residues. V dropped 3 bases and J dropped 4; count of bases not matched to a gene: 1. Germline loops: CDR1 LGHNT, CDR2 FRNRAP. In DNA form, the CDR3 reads TGTGCTAGTGGTTTAACAGGGGGCTATGGCTACACCTTC. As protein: CASGLTGGYGYTF.

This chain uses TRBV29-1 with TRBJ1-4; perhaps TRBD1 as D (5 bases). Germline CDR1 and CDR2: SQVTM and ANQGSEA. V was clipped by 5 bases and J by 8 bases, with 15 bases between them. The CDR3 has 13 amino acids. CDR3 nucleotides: TGCAGCGTTTCGGGGGAGGATGGGGAAAAACTGTTTTTT. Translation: CSVSGEDGEKLFF. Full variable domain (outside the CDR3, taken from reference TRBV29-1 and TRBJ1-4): SAVISQKPSRDICQRGTSLTIQCQVDSQVTMMFWYRQQPGQSLTLIATANQGSEATYESGFVIDKFPISRPNLTFSTLTVSNMSPEDSSIYLCSVSGEDGEKLFFGSGTQLSVL.

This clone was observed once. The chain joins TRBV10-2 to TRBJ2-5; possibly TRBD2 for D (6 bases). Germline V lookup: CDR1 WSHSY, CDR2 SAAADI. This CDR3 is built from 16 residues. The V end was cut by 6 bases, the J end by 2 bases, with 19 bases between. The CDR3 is CASSPVGGGPQETQYF. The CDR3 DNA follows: TGCGCCAGCAGCCCAGTGGGGGGAGGTCCTCAAGAGACCCAGTACTTC.

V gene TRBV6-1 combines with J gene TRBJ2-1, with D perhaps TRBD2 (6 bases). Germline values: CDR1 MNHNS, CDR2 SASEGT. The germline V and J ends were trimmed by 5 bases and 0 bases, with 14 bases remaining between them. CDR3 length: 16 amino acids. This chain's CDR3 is CASSQEDGSSYNEQFF. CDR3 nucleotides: TGTGCCAGCAGTCAAGAGGACGGGAGCTCCTACAATGAGCAGTTCTTC.

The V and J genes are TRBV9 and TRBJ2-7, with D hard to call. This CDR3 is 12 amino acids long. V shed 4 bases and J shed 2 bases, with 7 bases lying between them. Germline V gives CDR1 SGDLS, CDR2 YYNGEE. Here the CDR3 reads CASSPRPYEQYF. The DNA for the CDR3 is TGTGCCAGCAGCCCCAGGCCCTACGAGCAGTACTTC.

The CDR3 here is CASSFSGGYGYTF. Here the CDR3 DNA reads TGTGCCAGCAGTTTCTCAGGTGGCTATGGCTACACCTTC. The chain recombines TRBV27 with TRBJ1-2; D remains unclear. The CDR3 is 13 residues long. Germline CDR1 reads MNHEY; CDR2 reads SMNVEV (reference sequence). Trimming removed 3 bases at V and 4 bases at J, with 9 bases between.

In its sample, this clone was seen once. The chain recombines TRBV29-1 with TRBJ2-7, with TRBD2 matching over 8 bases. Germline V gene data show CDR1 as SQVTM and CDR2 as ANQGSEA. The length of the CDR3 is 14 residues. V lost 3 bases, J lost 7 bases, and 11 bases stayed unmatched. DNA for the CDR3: TGCAGCGTTGACGGCTTGCTAGCGGGTCAAGAGCAGTACTTC. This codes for CSVDGLLAGQEQYF.

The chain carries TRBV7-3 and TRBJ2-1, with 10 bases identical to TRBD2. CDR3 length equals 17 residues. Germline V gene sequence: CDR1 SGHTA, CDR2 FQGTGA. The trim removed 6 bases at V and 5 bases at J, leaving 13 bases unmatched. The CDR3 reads CASRGLAGVLGDNEQFF. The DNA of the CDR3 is TGTGCCAGCAGGGGGCTAGCGGGAGTTCTAGGTGACAATGAGCAGTTCTTC.

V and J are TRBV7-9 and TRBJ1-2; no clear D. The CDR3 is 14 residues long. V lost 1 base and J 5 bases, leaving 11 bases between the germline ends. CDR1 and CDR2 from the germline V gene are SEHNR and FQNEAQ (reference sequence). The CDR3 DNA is TGTGCCAGCAGCTTAGAGGAGTTTTTATATGGCTACACCTTC. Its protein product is CASSLEEFLYGYTF.

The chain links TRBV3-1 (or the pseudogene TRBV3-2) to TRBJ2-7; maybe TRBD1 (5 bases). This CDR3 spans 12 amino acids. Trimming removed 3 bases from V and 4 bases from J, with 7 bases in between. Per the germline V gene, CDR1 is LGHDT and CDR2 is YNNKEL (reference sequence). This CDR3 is CASSHQGYEQYF. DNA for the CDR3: TGTGCCAGCAGCCACCAGGGTTACGAGCAGTACTTC.

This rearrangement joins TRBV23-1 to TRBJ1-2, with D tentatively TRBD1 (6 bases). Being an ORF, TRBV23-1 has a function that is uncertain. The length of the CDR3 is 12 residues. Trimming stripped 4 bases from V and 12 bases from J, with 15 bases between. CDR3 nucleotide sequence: TGCGCCAGCAGTCGAAGGGACACGTCGGACACCTTC. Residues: CASSRRDTSDTF.

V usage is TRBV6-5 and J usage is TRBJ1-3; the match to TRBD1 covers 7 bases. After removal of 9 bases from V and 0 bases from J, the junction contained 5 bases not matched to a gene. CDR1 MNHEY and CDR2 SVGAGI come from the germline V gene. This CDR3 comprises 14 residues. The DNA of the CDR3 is TGTGCCAGTAAGGGGACAGACTCTGGAAACACCATATATTTT. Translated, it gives CASKGTDSGNTIYF.

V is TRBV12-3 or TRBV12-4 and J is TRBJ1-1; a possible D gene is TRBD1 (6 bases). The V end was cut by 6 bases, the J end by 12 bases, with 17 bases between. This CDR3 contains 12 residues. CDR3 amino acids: CASSPGVRRTFF. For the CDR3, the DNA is TGTGCCAGCAGCCCAGGGGTTCGGAGGACTTTCTTT.

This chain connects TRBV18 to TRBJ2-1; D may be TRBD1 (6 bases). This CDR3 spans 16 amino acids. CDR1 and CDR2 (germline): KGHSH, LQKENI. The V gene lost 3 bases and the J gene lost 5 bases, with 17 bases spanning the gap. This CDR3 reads CASSPPAAGVNNEQFF. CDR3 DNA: TGTGCCAGCTCACCCCCGGCGGCAGGGGTAAACAATGAGCAGTTCTTC.

CDR3 in amino acids: CASSPAGTAPYEQYF. In DNA form, the CDR3 reads TGTGCCAGCAGCCCCGCGGGAACGGCCCCCTACGAGCAGTACTTC. The chain links TRBV9 to TRBJ2-7; D possibly corresponds to TRBD2 (6 bases). This CDR3 contains 15 residues. Germline assignment: CDR1 SGDLS and CDR2 YYNGEE. V was clipped by 4 bases and J by 2 bases, with 16 bases between them.

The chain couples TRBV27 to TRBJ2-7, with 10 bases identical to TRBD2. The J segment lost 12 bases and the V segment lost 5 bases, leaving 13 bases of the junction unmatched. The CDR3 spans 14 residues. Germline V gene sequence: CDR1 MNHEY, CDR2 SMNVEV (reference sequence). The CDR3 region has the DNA TGTGCCAGCAGTCCCGGGACTAGCGAGAGTGAGGGGTACTTC. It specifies CASSPGTSESEGYF.

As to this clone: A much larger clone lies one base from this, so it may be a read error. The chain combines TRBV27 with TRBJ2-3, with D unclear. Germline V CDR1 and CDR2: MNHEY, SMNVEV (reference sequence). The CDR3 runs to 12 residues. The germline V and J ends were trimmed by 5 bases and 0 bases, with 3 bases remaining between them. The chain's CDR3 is CASSQSTDTQYF. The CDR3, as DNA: TGTGCCAGCAGTCAGAGCACAGATACGCAGTATTTT.

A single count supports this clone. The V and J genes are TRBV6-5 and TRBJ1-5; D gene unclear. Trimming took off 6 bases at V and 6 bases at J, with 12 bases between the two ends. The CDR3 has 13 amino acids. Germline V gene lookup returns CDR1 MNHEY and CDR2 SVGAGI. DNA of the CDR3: TGTGCCAGCAGCCAGTTGGGGAGTCAGCCCCAGCATTTT. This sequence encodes CASSQLGSQPQHF.

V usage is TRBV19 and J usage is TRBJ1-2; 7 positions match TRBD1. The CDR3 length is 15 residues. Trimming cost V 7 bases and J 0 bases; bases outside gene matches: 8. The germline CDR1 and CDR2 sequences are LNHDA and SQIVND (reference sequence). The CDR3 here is CASNGGGGPNYGYTF. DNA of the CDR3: TGTGCCAGTAACGGCGGAGGGGGCCCTAACTATGGCTACACCTTC.

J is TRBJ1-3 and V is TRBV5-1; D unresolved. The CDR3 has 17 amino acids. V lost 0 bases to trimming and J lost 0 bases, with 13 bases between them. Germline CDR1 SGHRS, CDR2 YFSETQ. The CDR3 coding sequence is TGCGCCAGCAGCTTGGGATCCGGGTCCAACTCTGGAAACACCATATATTTT. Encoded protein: CASSLGSGSNSGNTIYF.

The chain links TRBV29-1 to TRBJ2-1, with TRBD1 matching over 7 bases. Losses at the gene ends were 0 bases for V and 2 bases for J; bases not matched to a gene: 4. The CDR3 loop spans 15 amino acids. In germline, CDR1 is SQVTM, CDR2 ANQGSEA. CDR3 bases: TGCAGCGTTGAAGATCCCGACAGGGCCTACAATGAGCAGTTCTTC. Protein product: CSVEDPDRAYNEQFF.